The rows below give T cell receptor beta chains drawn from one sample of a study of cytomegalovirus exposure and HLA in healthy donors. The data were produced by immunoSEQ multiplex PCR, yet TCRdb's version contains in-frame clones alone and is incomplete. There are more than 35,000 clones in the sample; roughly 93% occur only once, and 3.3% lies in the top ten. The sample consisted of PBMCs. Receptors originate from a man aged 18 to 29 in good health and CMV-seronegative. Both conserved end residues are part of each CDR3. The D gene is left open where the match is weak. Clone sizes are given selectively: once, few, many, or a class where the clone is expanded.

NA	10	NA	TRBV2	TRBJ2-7	TGTGCCAGCAATGGCGGCGAGCAGTACTTC	CASNGGEQYF
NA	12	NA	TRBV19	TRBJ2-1	TGTGCCAGTAGTTTCAGGGGCGATGAGCAGTTCTTC	CASSFRGDEQFF
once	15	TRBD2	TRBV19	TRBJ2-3	TGTGCCAGTAGGGATAAAGCGGGATTGGTAGATACGCAGTATTTT	CASRDKAGLVDTQYF
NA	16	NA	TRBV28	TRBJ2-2	TGTGCCAGCAGTGGCTGGACAGTGGGGACAACCGGGGAGCTGTTTTTT	CASSGWTVGTTGELFF
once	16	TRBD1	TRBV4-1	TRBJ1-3	TGCGCCAGCAGCGACGGGGGACAGTCTTTAGGAAACACCATATATTTT	CASSDGGQSLGNTIYF
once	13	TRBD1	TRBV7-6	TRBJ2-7	TGTGCCAGCAGCTTAGGGGGGACAGTCGAGCAGTACTTC	CASSLGGTVEQYF
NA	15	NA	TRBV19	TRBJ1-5	TGTGCCAGTAGTACCCTAAGAGGGTACAATCAGCCCCAGCATTTT	CASSTLRGYNQPQHF
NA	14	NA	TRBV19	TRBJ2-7	TGTGCCAGTAGTATACCTGGGGGGTCCTACGAGCAGTACTTC	CASSIPGGSYEQYF
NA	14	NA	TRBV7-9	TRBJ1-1	TGTGCCAGCAGCTTAGACAACCCGAACACTGAAGCTTTCTTT	CASSLDNPNTEAFF
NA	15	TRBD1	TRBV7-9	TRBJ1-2	TGTGCCAGCAGCTTAGGCGGATTGGACAGGGGAGGCTACACCTTC	CASSLGGLDRGGYTF
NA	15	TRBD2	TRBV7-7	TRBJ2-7	TGTGCTAGCAGCATCACTAGCGGGAAGTACTACGAGCAGTACTTC	CASSITSGKYYEQYF